A selection of T cell receptor beta chains follows, all from one sample in a study of blood T cell repertoires in COVID-19. Sequenced by immunoSEQ multiplex PCR; TCRdb stores in-frame clones only, minus some. The sample has about 70,000 clones, roughly 92% seen once; the top ten hold 2.5% to 3%. Material for sequencing was peripheral blood. Every receptor here comes from a man aged 50 to 59 with COVID-19, enrolled during active disease. Each CDR3 is given with its conserved first and last residue. A D gene is named only where the DNA matches it firmly. Clone size is not always given. Where it is, it says once, few, many or a class for expanded clones.

clone size	V gene	J gene	D gene	CDR3 protein	CDR3 DNA
NA	TRBV3-1/TRBV3-2	TRBJ2-1	TRBD2	CASSLGLAGGGEQFF	TGTGCCAGCAGCCTTGGACTAGCGGGGGGTGGTGAGCAGTTCTTC
NA	TRBV3-1/TRBV3-2	TRBJ2-5	NA	CASFRGETQYF	TGTGCCAGCTTTAGGGGGGAGACCCAGTACTTC
NA	TRBV9	TRBJ2-2	TRBD1	CASSPSGGETGELFF	TGTGCCAGCAGCCCTTCAGGGGGTGAGACCGGGGAGCTGTTTTTT
NA	TRBV18	TRBJ2-1	TRBD2	CASSLRLAGDSYNEQFF	TGTGCCAGCTCACTTAGACTAGCGGGAGACTCCTACAATGAGCAGTTCTTC
NA	TRBV28	TRBJ2-3	NA	CASSFLRPFSGDTQYF	TGTGCCAGCAGTTTTCTCAGGCCATTTTCGGGGGATACGCAGTATTTT
NA	TRBV2	TRBJ1-2	TRBD1	CASRAGTGQPGYTF	TGTGCCAGCAGGGCGGGGACAGGACAGCCTGGCTACACCTTC
NA	TRBV20-1	TRBJ2-3	NA	CSAKGGDTQYF	TGCAGTGCTAAAGGAGGCGATACGCAGTATTTT
once	TRBV30	TRBJ1-2	NA	CAWSVLPRGNYGYTF	TGTGCCTGGAGTGTACTCCCAAGGGGGAACTATGGCTACACCTTC
NA	TRBV4-1	TRBJ1-4	NA	CASSLTVSNEKLFF	TGCGCCAGCAGCTTGACAGTATCTAATGAAAAACTGTTTTTT
NA	TRBV7-3	TRBJ2-3	NA	CASSPHDSYTQYF	TGTGCCAGCAGCCCCCACGACTCTTATACGCAGTATTTT
NA	TRBV5-4	TRBJ2-3	NA	CASSLGQEQYF	TGTGCCAGCAGCTTGGGACAGGAACAGTATTTT
NA	TRBV28	TRBJ2-7	NA	CASSLVQGQQYF	TGTGCCAGCAGTTTAGTCCAGGGCCAGCAGTACTTC
NA	TRBV19	TRBJ1-6	NA	CASSIGENSPLHF	TGTGCCAGTAGTATTGGGGAGAATTCACCCCTCCACTTT
NA	TRBV3-1/TRBV3-2	TRBJ2-1	NA	CASSQDRLNRGDNEQFF	TGTGCCAGCAGCCAAGATCGCCTGAACCGAGGCGACAATGAGCAGTTCTTC
NA	TRBV2	TRBJ2-1	TRBD2	CASSENLAGGYNEQFF	TGTGCCAGCAGTGAAAACCTAGCGGGAGGTTACAATGAGCAGTTCTTC
once	TRBV4-1	TRBJ2-3	TRBD2	CASSSGLAGGPGDTQYF	TGCGCCAGCAGCTCGGGACTAGCGGGAGGGCCAGGAGATACGCAGTATTTT
NA	TRBV10-1	TRBJ1-1	TRBD1	CATRDRPNTEAFF	TGCGCCACCCGGGACAGACCGAACACTGAAGCTTTCTTT
NA	TRBV11-2	TRBJ2-7	NA	CASIESGGPYEQYF	TGTGCCAGCATCGAGAGTGGAGGACCCTACGAGCAGTACTTC
NA	TRBV19	TRBJ1-1	TRBD1	CASRIQGDQTEAFF	TGTGCCAGTAGAATCCAGGGGGATCAAACTGAAGCTTTCTTT
NA	TRBV19	TRBJ1-4	TRBD1	CASSTAGQGNEKLFF	TGTGCCAGTAGTACCGCGGGACAGGGTAATGAAAAACTGTTTTTT
NA	TRBV30	TRBJ1-2	NA	CAWSAGLAYGYTF	TGTGCCTGGAGTGCAGGGCTGGCCTATGGCTACACCTTC
NA	TRBV10-2	TRBJ2-2	NA	CASSEGSTGELFF	TGCGCCAGCAGTGAAGGGAGCACCGGGGAGCTGTTTTTT
NA	TRBV6-5	TRBJ2-1	NA	CASSLTGVSYNEQFF	TGTGCCAGCAGTTTAACGGGAGTCTCCTACAATGAGCAGTTCTTC
NA	TRBV30	TRBJ1-4	NA	CAWSTGFATNEKLFF	TGTGCCTGGAGTACAGGGTTCGCAACTAATGAAAAACTGTTTTTT